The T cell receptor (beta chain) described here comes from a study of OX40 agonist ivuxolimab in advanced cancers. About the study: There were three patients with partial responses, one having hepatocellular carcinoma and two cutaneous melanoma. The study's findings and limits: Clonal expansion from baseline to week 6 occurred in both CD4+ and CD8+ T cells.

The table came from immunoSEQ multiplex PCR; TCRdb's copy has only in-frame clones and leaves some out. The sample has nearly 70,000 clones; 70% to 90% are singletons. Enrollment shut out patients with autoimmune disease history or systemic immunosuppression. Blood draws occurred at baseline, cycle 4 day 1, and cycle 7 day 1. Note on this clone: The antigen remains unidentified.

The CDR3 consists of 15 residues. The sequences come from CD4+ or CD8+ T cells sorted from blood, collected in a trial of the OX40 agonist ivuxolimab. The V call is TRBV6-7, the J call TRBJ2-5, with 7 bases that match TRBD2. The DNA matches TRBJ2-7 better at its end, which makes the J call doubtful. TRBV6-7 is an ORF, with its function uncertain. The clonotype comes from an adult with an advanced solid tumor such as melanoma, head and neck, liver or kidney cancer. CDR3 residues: CASSLAGTTSYEQYF. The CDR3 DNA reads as TGTGCCAGCAGTTTAGCCGGGACTACCTCCTACGAGCAGTACTTC.